The 15 T cell receptor beta chains below come from one sample, sequenced in a study of blood T cell repertoires in COVID-19. The protocol was immunoSEQ multiplex PCR, while the TCRdb copy is restricted to in-frame clones and leaves out a portion. There are 150,000 or so clones in the sample; about 85% occur only once, and about 1.2% lies in the top ten. Sequencing was performed on peripheral blood. These receptors all stem from a man in his fifties or sixties who had recovered from COVID-19.

The V call is TRBV11-1, the J call TRBJ1-1; 10 positions agree with TRBD1. Germline V gene lookup returns CDR1 SGHAT and CDR2 FQDESV (reference sequence). V lost 6 bases, J lost 4 bases, and 8 bases stayed unmatched. The CDR3 runs to 15 residues. DNA for the CDR3: TGTGCCAGCAGATATAGACAGGGGGCGCCCACTGAAGCTTTCTTT. Translating gives CASRYRQGAPTEAFF.

The CDR3 DNA follows: TGTGCCAGCAGCTTACGAAGGGGCGACACCGGGGAGCTGTTTTTT. Amino acids: CASSLRRGDTGELFF. The chain has TRBV7-9 and TRBJ2-2; TRBD1 might be the D (5 bases). The CDR3 totals 15 residues. Germline lookup yields CDR1 SEHNR and CDR2 FQNEAQ (reference sequence). Between the trimmed V and J ends, which lost 2 bases and 3 bases, there was a span of 10 bases.

This rearrangement joins TRBV24-1 to TRBJ2-2, with 7 bases that match TRBD2. CDR3 length: 17 amino acids. V trimming: 3 bases; J trimming: 4 bases; junction bases outside the gene matches: 10. The germline V gene encodes CDR1 KGHDR and CDR2 SFDVKD. The DNA of the CDR3 is TGTGCCACCAGTGATCCGAACCCAGGGAGGGGCACCGGGGAGCTGTTTTTT. Its translation: CATSDPNPGRGTGELFF.

This clone was counted a single time. The chain recombines TRBV23-1 with TRBJ2-1, with 9 bases fitting TRBD1. TRBV23-1 is flagged as an ORF with uncertain function. The CDR3 length is 16 residues. V dropped 2 bases and J dropped 4; count of bases not matched to a gene: 6. The CDR3 protein is CASSQRNRGPYNEQFF. The CDR3 DNA reads as TGCGCCAGCAGTCAAAGAAACAGGGGGCCTTACAATGAGCAGTTCTTC.

The chain carries TRBV3-1 (or the pseudogene TRBV3-2) and TRBJ2-7, with 10 nucleotides matching TRBD2. Trimming took 3 bases from V and 4 from J; bases not matched to a gene: 3. The CDR3 is 14 residues long. Germline-derived CDR1 and CDR2 are LGHDT and YNNKEL (reference sequence). The CDR3 protein is CASSQTSGRYEQYF. In DNA, the CDR3 is TGTGCCAGCAGCCAGACTAGCGGGCGATACGAGCAGTACTTC.

This clone came up a few times. V usage is TRBV2 and J usage is TRBJ1-5, with D uncertain. The CDR3 covers 14 residues. Trimming left V 0 bases short and J 4 bases short, with 7 bases between. Germline CDR1 is SNHLY and CDR2 is FYNNEI. CDR3 nucleotide sequence: TGTGCCAGCAGTGAAGCGAAGCCTAATCAGCCCCAGCATTTT. Amino acids: CASSEAKPNQPQHF.

This chain joins TRBV19 and TRBJ2-7, with D possibly TRBD1 on 6 matching bases. CDR1 LNHDA and CDR2 SQIVND come from the germline V gene (reference sequence). V was clipped by 10 bases and J by 7 bases, with 17 bases between them. This CDR3 comprises 12 residues. The CDR3 reads CATRDNSKEQYF. In DNA, the CDR3 is TGTGCCACCCGGGACAACTCTAAGGAGCAGTACTTC.

The rearrangement links TRBV30 to TRBJ1-6, with D possibly being TRBD1 (5 bases). V lost 3 bases and J 7 bases, leaving 7 bases between the germline ends. In germline, CDR1 is GTSNPN, CDR2 SVGIG (reference sequence). The length of the CDR3 is 12 residues. The CDR3 region has the DNA TGTGCCTGGAGCAGGGAAAATTCACCCCTCCACTTT. Its protein is CAWSRENSPLHF.

The J gene is TRBJ1-5, the V gene TRBV5-5; no firm D call. V lost 4 bases and J lost 3, with 11 bases in between. The germline V gene encodes CDR1 SGHKS and CDR2 YYEKEE (reference sequence). The CDR3 loop spans 14 amino acids. The CDR3 loop reads CASSRGGFNQPQHF. CDR3 in DNA: TGTGCCAGCAGCCGGGGTGGGTTCAATCAGCCCCAGCATTTT.

This CDR3 reads CASSSDRQVERQPQHF. Written as DNA, the CDR3 is TGTGCCAGCAGCTCGGACCGACAGGTTGAACGGCAGCCCCAGCATTTT. The chain combines TRBV7-3 with TRBJ1-5; TRBD1 is a possible D gene (6 bases). This CDR3 is built from 16 residues. Per germline, CDR1 SGHTA and CDR2 FQGTGA. V was shortened by 4 bases and J by 7 bases, with 20 bases between the two germline ends.

The genes are TRBV16 and TRBJ1-2, with D possibly TRBD1 on 5 matching bases. V was shortened by 0 bases and J by 7 bases, with 15 bases between the two germline ends. Germline CDR1 reads KGHSY; CDR2 reads FQNENV. The CDR3 extends over 15 amino acids. CDR3 residues: CASSQSLGRDAGYTF. The CDR3 region has the DNA TGTGCCAGCAGCCAATCTTTAGGCAGGGATGCTGGCTACACCTTC.

The V gene is TRBV3-1 (or the pseudogene TRBV3-2), the J gene TRBJ1-4; a possible D gene is TRBD1 (6 bases). V was cut by 1 base and J by 10 bases, with 10 bases left in between. The CDR3 is 13 amino acids. Germline lookup yields CDR1 LGHDT and CDR2 YNNKEL (reference sequence). This chain's CDR3 is CASSQATQGKLFF. Written as DNA, the CDR3 is TGTGCCAGCAGCCAAGCCACACAGGGAAAACTGTTTTTT.

The V gene is TRBV30, the J gene TRBJ2-3; no clear D. The CDR3 length is 13 residues. The germline CDR1 and CDR2 sequences are GTSNPN and SVGIG (reference sequence). Trimming stripped 3 bases from V and 0 bases from J, with 7 bases between. The CDR3 protein is CAWSLSSTDTQYF. For the CDR3, the DNA is TGTGCCTGGAGCCTGTCCAGCACAGATACGCAGTATTTT.

The chain links TRBV14 to TRBJ1-2; a possible D gene is TRBD1 (5 bases). V lost 4 bases, J lost 6 bases, and 12 bases lay in between. The CDR3 consists of 13 residues. Germline V lookup: CDR1 SGHDN, CDR2 FVKESK. The CDR3 DNA reads TGTGCCAGCAGCCCAGAGGTAGGGGATGGCTACACCTTC. Its translation is CASSPEVGDGYTF. Together with reference TRBV14 and TRBJ1-2, the CDR3 gives the full variable domain: EAGVTQFPSHSVIEKGQTVTLRCDPISGHDNLYWYRRVMGKEIKFLLHFVKESKQDESGMPNNRFLAERTGGTYSTLKVQPAELEDSGVYFCASSPEVGDGYTFGSGTRLTVV.

This clone was found once. The chain couples TRBV6-5 to TRBJ1-6, with D uncertain. Trimming pared 2 bases from V and 7 bases from J, leaving 9 bases between. Germline V gene sequence: CDR1 MNHEY, CDR2 SVGAGI. The CDR3 totals 14 residues. The CDR3 sequence is CASSYQVPNSPLHF. CDR3 DNA sequence: TGTGCCAGCAGTTACCAGGTCCCCAATTCACCCCTCCACTTT.